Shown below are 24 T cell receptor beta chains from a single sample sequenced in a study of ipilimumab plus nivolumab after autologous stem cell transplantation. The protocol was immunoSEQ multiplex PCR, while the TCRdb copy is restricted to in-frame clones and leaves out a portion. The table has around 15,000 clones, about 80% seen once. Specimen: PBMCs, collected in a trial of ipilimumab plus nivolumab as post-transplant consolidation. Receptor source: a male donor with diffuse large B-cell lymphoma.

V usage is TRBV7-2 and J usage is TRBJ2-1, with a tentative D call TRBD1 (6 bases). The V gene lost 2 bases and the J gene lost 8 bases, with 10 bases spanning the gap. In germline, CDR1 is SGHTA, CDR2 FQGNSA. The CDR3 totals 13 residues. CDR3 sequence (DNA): TGTGCCAGCAGCTTACTGGGGGCGCATGAGCAGTTCTTC. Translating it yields CASSLLGAHEQFF. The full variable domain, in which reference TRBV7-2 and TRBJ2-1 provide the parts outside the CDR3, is GAGVSQSPSNKVTEKGKDVELRCDPISGHTALYWYRQSLGQGLEFLIYFQGNSAPDKSGLPSDRFSAERTGGSVSTLTIQRTQQEDSAVYLCASSLLGAHEQFFGPGTRLTVL.

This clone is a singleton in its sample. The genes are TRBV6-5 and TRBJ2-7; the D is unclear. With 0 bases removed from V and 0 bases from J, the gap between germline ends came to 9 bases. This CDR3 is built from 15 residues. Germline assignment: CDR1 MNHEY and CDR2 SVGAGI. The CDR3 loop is CASSYSTGNSYEQYF. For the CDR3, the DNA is TGTGCCAGCAGTTACTCGACCGGCAACTCCTACGAGCAGTACTTC.

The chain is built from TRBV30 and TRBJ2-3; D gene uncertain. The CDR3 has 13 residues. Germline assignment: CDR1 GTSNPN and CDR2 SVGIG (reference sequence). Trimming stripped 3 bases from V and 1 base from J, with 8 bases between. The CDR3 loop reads CAWRHAGTDTQYF. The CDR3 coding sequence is TGTGCCTGGAGGCACGCTGGCACAGATACGCAGTATTTT.

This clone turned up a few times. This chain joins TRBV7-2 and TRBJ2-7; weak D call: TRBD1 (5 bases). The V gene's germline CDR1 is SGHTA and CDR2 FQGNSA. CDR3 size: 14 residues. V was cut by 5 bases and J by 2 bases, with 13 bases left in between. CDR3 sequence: CASSPDLGPYEQYF. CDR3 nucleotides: TGTGCCAGCAGCCCCGATCTGGGGCCCTACGAGCAGTACTTC.

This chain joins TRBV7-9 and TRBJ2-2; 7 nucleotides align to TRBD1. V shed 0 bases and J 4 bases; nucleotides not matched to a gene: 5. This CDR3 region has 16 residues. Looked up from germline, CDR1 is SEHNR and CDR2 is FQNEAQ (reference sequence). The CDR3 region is CASSLAGQDITGELFF. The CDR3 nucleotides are TGTGCCAGCAGCTTAGCAGGACAGGACATCACCGGGGAGCTGTTTTTT.

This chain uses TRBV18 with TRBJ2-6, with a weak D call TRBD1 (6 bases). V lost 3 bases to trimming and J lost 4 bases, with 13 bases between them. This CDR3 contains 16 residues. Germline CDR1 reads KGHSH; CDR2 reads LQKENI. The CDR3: CASSPRGGSGANVLTF. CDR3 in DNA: TGTGCCAGCTCACCTCGAGGGGGTTCCGGGGCCAACGTCCTGACTTTC.

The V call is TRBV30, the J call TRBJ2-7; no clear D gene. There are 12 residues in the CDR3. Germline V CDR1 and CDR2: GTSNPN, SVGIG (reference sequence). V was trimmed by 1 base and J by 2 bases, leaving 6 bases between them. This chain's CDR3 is CAWSAGTYEQYF. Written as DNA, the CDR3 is TGTGCCTGGAGTGCTGGGACCTACGAGCAGTACTTC.

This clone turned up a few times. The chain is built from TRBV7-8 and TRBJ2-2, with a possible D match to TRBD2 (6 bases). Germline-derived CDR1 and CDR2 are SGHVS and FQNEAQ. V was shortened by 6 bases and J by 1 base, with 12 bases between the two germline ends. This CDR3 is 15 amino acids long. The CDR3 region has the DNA TGTGCCAGCAGGCTAGGGACTGGGAACACCGGGGAGCTGTTTTTT. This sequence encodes CASRLGTGNTGELFF.

CDR3 region: CAIRNGAADTQYF. CDR3 DNA: TGTGCCATCAGGAACGGGGCCGCAGATACGCAGTATTTT. This rearrangement joins TRBV10-3 to TRBJ2-3; the D call may be TRBD1 or TRBD2 (5 bases each). Germline-derived CDR1 and CDR2 are ENHRY and SYGVKD. This CDR3 comprises 13 residues. Trimming cost V 6 bases and J 4 bases, with 11 bases left between them.

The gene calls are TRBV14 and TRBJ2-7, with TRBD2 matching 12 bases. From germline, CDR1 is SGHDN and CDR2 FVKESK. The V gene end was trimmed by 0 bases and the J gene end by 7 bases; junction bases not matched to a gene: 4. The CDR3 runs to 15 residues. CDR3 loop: CASSQELAGGGEQYF. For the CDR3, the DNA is TGTGCCAGCAGCCAAGAACTAGCGGGGGGAGGGGAGCAGTACTTC.

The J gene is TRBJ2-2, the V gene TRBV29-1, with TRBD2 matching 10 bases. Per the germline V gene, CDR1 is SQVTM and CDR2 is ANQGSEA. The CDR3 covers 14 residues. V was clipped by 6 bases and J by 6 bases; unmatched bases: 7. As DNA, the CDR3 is TGCAGCGTAAGAACTAGCGGGGCTCCCGGGGAGCTGTTTTTT. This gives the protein CSVRTSGAPGELFF.

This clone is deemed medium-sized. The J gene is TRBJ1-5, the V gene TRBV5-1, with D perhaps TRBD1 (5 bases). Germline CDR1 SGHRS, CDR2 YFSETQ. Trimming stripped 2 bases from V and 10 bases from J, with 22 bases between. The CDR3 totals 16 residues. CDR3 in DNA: TGCGCCAGCAGCTTTACCGGGACCGACCTCGGCGGCCCCCAGCATTTT. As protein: CASSFTGTDLGGPQHF. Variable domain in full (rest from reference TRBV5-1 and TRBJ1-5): KAGVTQTPRYLIKTRGQQVTLSCSPISGHRSVSWYQQTPGQGLQFLFEYFSETQRNKGNFPGRFSGRQFSNSRSEMNVSTLELGDSALYLCASSFTGTDLGGPQHFGDGTRLSIL.

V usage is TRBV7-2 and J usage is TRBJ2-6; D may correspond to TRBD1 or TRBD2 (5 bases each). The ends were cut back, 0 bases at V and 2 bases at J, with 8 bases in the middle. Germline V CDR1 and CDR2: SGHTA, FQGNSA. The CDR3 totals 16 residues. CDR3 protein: CASSLAGEPGANVLTF. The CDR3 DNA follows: TGTGCCAGCAGCTTAGCGGGGGAGCCTGGGGCCAACGTCCTGACTTTC.

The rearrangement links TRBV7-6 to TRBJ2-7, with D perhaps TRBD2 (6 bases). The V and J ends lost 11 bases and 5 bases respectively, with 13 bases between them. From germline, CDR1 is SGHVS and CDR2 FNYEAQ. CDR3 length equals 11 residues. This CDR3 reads CASGGTNEQYF. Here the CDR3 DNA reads TGTGCCTCAGGAGGGACGAACGAGCAGTACTTC.

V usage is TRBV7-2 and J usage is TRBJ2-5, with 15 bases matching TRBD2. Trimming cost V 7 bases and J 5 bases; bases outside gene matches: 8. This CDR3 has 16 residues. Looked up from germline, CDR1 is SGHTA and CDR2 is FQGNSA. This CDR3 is CASTRTSGGERETQYF. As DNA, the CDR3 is TGTGCCAGCACCAGGACTAGCGGGGGGGAGAGGGAGACCCAGTACTTC.

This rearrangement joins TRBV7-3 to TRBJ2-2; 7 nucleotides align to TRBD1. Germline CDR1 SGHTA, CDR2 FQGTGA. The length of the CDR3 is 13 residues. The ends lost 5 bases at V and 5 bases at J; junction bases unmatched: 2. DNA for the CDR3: TGTGCCAGCAGCCCACAGGGGACCGGGGAGCTGTTTTTT. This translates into CASSPQGTGELFF.

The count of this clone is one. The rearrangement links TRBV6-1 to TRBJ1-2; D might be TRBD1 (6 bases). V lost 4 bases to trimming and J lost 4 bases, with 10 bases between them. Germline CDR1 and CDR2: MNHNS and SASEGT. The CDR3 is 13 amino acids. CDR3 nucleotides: TGTGCCAGCAGTGTATTACAGGGCTATGGCTACACCTTC. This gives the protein CASSVLQGYGYTF.

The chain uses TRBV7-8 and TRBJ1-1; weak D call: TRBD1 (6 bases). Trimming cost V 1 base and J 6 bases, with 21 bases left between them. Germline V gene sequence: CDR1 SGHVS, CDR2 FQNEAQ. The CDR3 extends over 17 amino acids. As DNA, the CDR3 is TGTGCCAGCAGCTTAGGAGGTTGGGGCACAGGGTCGGCTGAAGCTTTCTTT. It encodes CASSLGGWGTGSAEAFF.

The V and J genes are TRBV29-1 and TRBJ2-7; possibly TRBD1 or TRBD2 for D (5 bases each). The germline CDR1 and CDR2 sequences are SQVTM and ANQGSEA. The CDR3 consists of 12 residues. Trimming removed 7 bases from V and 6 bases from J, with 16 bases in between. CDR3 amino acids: CSARDGRPEQYF. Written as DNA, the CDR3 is TGCAGCGCCCGGGACGGCCGCCCCGAGCAGTACTTC.

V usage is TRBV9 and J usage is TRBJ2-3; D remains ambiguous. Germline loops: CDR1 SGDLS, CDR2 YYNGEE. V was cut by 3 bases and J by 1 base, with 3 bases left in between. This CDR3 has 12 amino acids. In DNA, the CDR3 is TGTGCCAGCAGCGCGGGCACAGATACGCAGTATTTT. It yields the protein CASSAGTDTQYF.

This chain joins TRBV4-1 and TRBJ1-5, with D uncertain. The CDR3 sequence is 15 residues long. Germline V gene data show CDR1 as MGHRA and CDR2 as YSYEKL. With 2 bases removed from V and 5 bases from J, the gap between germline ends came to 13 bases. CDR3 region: CASSQSSFPDQPQHF. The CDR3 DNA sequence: TGCGCCAGCAGCCAATCGTCCTTCCCGGATCAGCCCCAGCATTTT.

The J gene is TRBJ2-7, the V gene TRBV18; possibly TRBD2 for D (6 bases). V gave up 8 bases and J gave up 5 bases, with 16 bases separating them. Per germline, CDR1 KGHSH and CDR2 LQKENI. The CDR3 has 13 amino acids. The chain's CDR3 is CASQPGAVNEQYF. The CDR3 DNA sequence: TGTGCCAGCCAACCGGGAGCGGTGAACGAGCAGTACTTC.

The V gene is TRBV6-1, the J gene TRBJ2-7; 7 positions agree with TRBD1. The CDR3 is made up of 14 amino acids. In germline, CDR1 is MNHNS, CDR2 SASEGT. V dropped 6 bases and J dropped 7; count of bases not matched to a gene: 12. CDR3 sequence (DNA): TGTGCCAGCAGATTAGGACAGGACGCCGGTGAGCAGTACTTC. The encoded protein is CASRLGQDAGEQYF.

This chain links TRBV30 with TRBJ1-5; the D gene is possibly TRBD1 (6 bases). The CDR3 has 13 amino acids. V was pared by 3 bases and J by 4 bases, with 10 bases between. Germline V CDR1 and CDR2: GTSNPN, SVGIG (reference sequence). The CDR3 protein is CAWRGQLNQPQHF. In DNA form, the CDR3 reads TGTGCCTGGAGAGGACAGTTAAATCAGCCCCAGCATTTT.